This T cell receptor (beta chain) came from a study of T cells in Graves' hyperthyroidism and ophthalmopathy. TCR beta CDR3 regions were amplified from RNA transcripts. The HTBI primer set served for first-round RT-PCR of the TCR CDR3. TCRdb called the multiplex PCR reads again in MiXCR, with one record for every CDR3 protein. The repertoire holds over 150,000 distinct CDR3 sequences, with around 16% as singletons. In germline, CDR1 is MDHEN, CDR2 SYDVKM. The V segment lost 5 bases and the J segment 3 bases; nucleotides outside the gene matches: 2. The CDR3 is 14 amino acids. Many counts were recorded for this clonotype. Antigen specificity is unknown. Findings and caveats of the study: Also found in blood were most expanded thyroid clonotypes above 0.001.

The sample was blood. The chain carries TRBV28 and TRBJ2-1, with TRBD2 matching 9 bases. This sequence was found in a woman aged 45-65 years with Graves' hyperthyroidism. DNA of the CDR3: TGTGCCAGCAGTCTTAGCGGGAGCTACAATGAGCAGTTCTTC. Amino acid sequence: CASSLSGSYNEQFF.